This is a list of T cell receptor beta chains from one sample in a study of vaccination effects on CD4 cells after COVID-19. TCRdb's table, derived via immunoSEQ multiplex PCR, lists solely in-frame clones and lacks some. Of roughly 64,000 clones in the sample, under 85% are singletons; the top ten hold 20% to 25%. These receptors are not linked to any known antigen. The input for sequencing was CD4+ T cells from PBMCs cultured without peptide, taken before COVID-19 vaccination. The receptors derive from a human donor who had a prior SARS-CoV-2 infection. Each CDR3 is given with its conserved first and last residue. D genes are given only for firm matches. Rows may omit the clone size; those that give it use once, few, many or a size class.

CDR3: CASSIGMSGLADTIYF
DNA: TGTGCCAGTAGTATAGGCATGTCTGGACTGGCGGACACCATATATTTT
J: TRBJ1-3
D: .
size: .
V: TRBV19

CDR3: CASSSGSMNTEAFF
DNA: TGTGCCAGCAGCTCCGGGAGTATGAACACTGAAGCTTTCTTT
J: TRBJ1-1
D: .
size: .
V: TRBV7-9

CDR3: CATSMGQVGNGYTF
DNA: TGTGCCACCAGCATGGGACAAGTCGGTAATGGCTACACCTTC
J: TRBJ1-2
D: .
size: few
V: TRBV15

CDR3: CASSYDPLSEQFF
DNA: TGTGCCAGCAGCTATGACCCTCTTAGTGAGCAGTTCTTC
J: TRBJ2-1
D: .
size: .
V: TRBV5-5

CDR3: CASSVTGGSTEAFF
DNA: TGTGCCAGCAGCGTGACAGGGGGTAGCACTGAAGCTTTCTTT
J: TRBJ1-1
D: TRBD1
size: .
V: TRBV5-6

CDR3: CASSSVGGYTGELFF
DNA: TGCGCCAGCAGCTCGGTAGGGGGATACACCGGGGAGCTGTTTTTT
J: TRBJ2-2
D: .
size: .
V: TRBV5-1

CDR3: CASSLAPVSTDTQYF
DNA: TGTGCCAGCAGCTTGGCGCCAGTCAGCACAGATACGCAGTATTTT
J: TRBJ2-3
D: .
size: .
V: TRBV5-5

CDR3: CASSLAGTAYNEQFF
DNA: TGTGCCAGCAGTTTAGCGGGAACGGCCTACAATGAGCAGTTCTTC
J: TRBJ2-1
D: TRBD2
size: .
V: TRBV6-2/TRBV6-3

CDR3: CASSEQGGDTEAFF
DNA: TGTGCCAGCAGTGAACAAGGGGGGGACACTGAAGCTTTCTTT
J: TRBJ1-1
D: .
size: .
V: TRBV6-1

CDR3: CASTSISWGTFNTGELFF
DNA: TGTGCCAGTACCTCAATCTCCTGGGGGACTTTCAACACCGGGGAGCTGTTTTTT
J: TRBJ2-2
D: .
size: .
V: TRBV19

CDR3: CASSFFGTGKETQYF
DNA: TGTGCCAGTAGTTTCTTCGGGACAGGGAAAGAGACCCAGTACTTC
J: TRBJ2-5
D: TRBD1
size: .
V: TRBV19

CDR3: CASSSAPSGISSYEQYF
DNA: TGTGCCAGCAGTTCCGCCCCTAGCGGCATTAGCTCCTACGAGCAGTACTTC
J: TRBJ2-7
D: TRBD2
size: .
V: TRBV28

CDR3: CASSDLRGNEQFF
DNA: TGTGCCAGCAGTGATCTTAGGGGCAATGAGCAGTTCTTC
J: TRBJ2-1
D: .
size: .
V: TRBV2

CDR3: CASSQEGRTQYF
DNA: TGTGCCAGCAGCCAAGAAGGGAGGACCCAGTACTTC
J: TRBJ2-5
D: .
size: .
V: TRBV3-1/TRBV3-2

CDR3: CASRVAGGSGEQFF
DNA: TGTGCCAGCAGAGTAGCGGGAGGATCAGGTGAGCAGTTCTTC
J: TRBJ2-1
D: TRBD2
size: .
V: TRBV27

CDR3: CASSQITGGDGGYTF
DNA: TGCGCCAGCAGCCAAATAACCGGGGGCGATGGGGGCTACACCTTC
J: TRBJ1-2
D: .
size: .
V: TRBV4-3

CDR3: CASSLAPLDRGDEQFF
DNA: TGTGCCAGCAGCTTAGCGCCCCTGGACAGGGGGGATGAGCAGTTCTTC
J: TRBJ2-1
D: TRBD1
size: .
V: TRBV7-2

CDR3: CAWGRLTPNADTQYF
DNA: TGTGCCTGGGGGAGACTGACGCCGAACGCAGATACGCAGTATTTT
J: TRBJ2-3
D: .
size: .
V: TRBV30

CDR3: CASSQTGHYGYTF
DNA: TGTGCCAGCTCACAGACAGGGCACTATGGCTACACCTTC
J: TRBJ1-2
D: TRBD1
size: .
V: TRBV18

CDR3: CASSPRRMTYEQYF
DNA: TGTGCCAGCTCGCCGAGGCGGATGACCTACGAGCAGTACTTC
J: TRBJ2-7
D: .
size: .
V: TRBV18

CDR3: CASSYEDSAYEQYF
DNA: TGTGCCAGCAGTTACGAGGATTCGGCCTACGAGCAGTACTTC
J: TRBJ2-7
D: .
size: .
V: TRBV6-2/TRBV6-3

CDR3: CASSLEGTGGLEQFF
DNA: TGTGCCAGCAGCTTAGAAGGTACAGGCGGGTTGGAGCAGTTCTTC
J: TRBJ2-1
D: .
size: .
V: TRBV7-3

CDR3: CASDDFGGGETQYF
DNA: TGTGCCAGCGATGATTTCGGTGGGGGAGAGACCCAGTACTTC
J: TRBJ2-5
D: .
size: .
V: TRBV3-1/TRBV3-2

CDR3: CATSPWGSGNTIYF
DNA: TGTGCCACCTCTCCCTGGGGATCTGGAAACACCATATATTTT
J: TRBJ1-3
D: .
size: .
V: TRBV6-5

CDR3: CASSQQNRVQRYEQYF
DNA: TGCGCCAGCAGTCAACAGAACAGGGTTCAACGCTACGAGCAGTACTTC
J: TRBJ2-7
D: .
size: once
V: TRBV23-1

CDR3: CASSVTYSGGYEQYF
DNA: TGTGCCAGCAGTGTAACCTATAGCGGGGGATACGAGCAGTACTTC
J: TRBJ2-7
D: TRBD2
size: .
V: TRBV27

CDR3: CASSWTGLSSYEQYF
DNA: TGCGCCAGCAGCTGGACAGGGCTAAGCTCCTACGAGCAGTACTTC
J: TRBJ2-7
D: TRBD1
size: .
V: TRBV5-1

CDR3: CASSLALAGGRSYEQYF
DNA: TGTGCCAGCAGCTTAGCGCTAGCGGGGGGGCGGTCCTACGAGCAGTACTTC
J: TRBJ2-7
D: TRBD2
size: once
V: TRBV7-2

CDR3: CAISESFGEQYF
DNA: TGTGCCATCAGTGAGTCGTTCGGCGAGCAGTACTTC
J: TRBJ2-7
D: .
size: .
V: TRBV10-3

CDR3: CASTPESRSYEQYF
DNA: TGTGCCAGCACCCCAGAAAGTCGGAGTTACGAGCAGTACTTC
J: TRBJ2-7
D: .
size: .
V: TRBV3-1/TRBV3-2